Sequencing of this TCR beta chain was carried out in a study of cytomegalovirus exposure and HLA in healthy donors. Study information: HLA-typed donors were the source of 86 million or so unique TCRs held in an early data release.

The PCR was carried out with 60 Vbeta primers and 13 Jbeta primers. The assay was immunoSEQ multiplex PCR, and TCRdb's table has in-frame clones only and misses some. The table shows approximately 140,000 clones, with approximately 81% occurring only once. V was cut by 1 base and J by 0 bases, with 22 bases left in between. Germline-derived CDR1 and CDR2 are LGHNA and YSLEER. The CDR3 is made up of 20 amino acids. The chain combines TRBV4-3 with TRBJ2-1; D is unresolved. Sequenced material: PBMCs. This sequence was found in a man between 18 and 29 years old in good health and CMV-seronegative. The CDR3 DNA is TGCGCCAGCAGCCAAGGATCCCGAGCATCCGGAGTCAGCTCCTACAATGAGCAGTTCTTC. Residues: CASSQGSRASGVSSYNEQFF.